A single sample is the source of the 25 T cell receptor beta chains below, sequenced in a study of OX40 agonist ivuxolimab in advanced cancers. Assay: immunoSEQ multiplex PCR; the TCRdb copy retains only in-frame clones and omits some. The repertoire includes under 90,000 clones, around 83% of them detected once, and approximately 0.22% sits in the top ten. Sequencing was performed on CD4+ or CD8+ T cells sorted from blood, taken in a trial of the OX40 agonist ivuxolimab. Every receptor here comes from an adult with an advanced solid tumor such as melanoma, head and neck, liver or kidney cancer.

The rearrangement links TRBV30 to TRBJ2-4; D unresolved. With 0 bases removed from V and 0 bases from J, the gap between germline ends came to 12 bases. There are 16 residues in the CDR3. Germline V gene sequence: CDR1 GTSNPN, CDR2 SVGIG (reference sequence). CDR3 region: CAWSVPHLLAKNIQYF. The DNA of the CDR3 is TGTGCCTGGAGTGTACCCCATCTACTAGCCAAAAACATTCAGTACTTC. The full variable domain, its missing parts supplied by reference TRBV30 and TRBJ2-4, is SQTIHQWPATLVQPVGSPLSLECTVEGTSNPNLYWYRQAAGRGLQLLFYSVGIGQISSEVPQNLSASRPQDRQFILSSKKLLLSDSGFYLCAWSVPHLLAKNIQYFGAGTRLSVL.

This clone has more than one count but fewer than ten. The chain couples TRBV29-1 to TRBJ1-4; D gene uncertain. Trimming pared 5 bases from V and 4 bases from J, leaving 14 bases between. Germline-derived CDR1 and CDR2 are SQVTM and ANQGSEA. This CDR3 is built from 14 residues. CDR3 protein: CSVRGSRFNEKLFF. The CDR3 DNA is TGCAGCGTTCGTGGCAGCCGATTTAATGAAAAACTGTTTTTT.

V is TRBV18 and J is TRBJ2-3, with 10 nucleotides matching TRBD2. V lost 6 bases, J lost 5 bases, and 8 bases stayed unmatched. The CDR3 spans 15 residues. Germline V lookup: CDR1 KGHSH, CDR2 LQKENI. CDR3 protein: CASSPLAGELDTQYF. CDR3 DNA sequence: TGTGCCAGCTCTCCCCTAGCGGGGGAATTAGATACGCAGTATTTT.

The V and J genes are TRBV27 and TRBJ1-4; possibly TRBD1 for D (5 bases). The CDR3 has 13 residues. Trimming took off 11 bases at V and 8 bases at J, with 18 bases between the two ends. CDR1 and CDR2 (germline): MNHEY, SMNVEV (reference sequence). CDR3 in amino acids: CASRSGRDEKLFF. In DNA, the CDR3 is TGTGCCTCCAGGAGTGGCAGGGACGAAAAACTGTTTTTT.

Comment on this clone: The DNA is omitted, as the CDR3 cannot be located on it reliably, and the CDR3 follows TCRdb's listing. The V call is TRBV12-2, the J call TRBJ2-3; the listed D gene, TRBD2, was not tested against the DNA. TRBV12-2 is assigned pseudogene status. The CDR3 is 20 amino acids long, termini counted. The CDR3 sequence is CASRLAGFAGGADRTDTQYF.

This sequence joins TRBV10-3 and TRBJ1-3; 10 nucleotides match TRBD1. Germline-derived CDR1 and CDR2 are ENHRY and SYGVKD. Losses at the gene ends were 7 bases for V and 2 bases for J; bases not matched to a gene: 2. The CDR3 is 14 amino acids. CDR3 loop: CAITGTGAGNTIYF. The CDR3 coding sequence is TGTGCCATCACCGGGACAGGGGCTGGAAACACCATATATTTT.

This clone was observed a few times. CDR3: CASSWEGVGYTEAFF. CDR3 sequence (DNA): TGTGCCAGCAGCTGGGAGGGGGTAGGGTACACTGAAGCTTTCTTT. The chain combines TRBV7-9 with TRBJ1-1; tentatively, D is TRBD1 (6 bases). V gave up 4 bases and J gave up 3 bases, with 15 bases separating them. The CDR3 extends over 15 amino acids. Germline values: CDR1 SEHNR, CDR2 FQNEAQ (reference sequence).

CDR3 region: CASSLWDHEQFF. The CDR3 bases are TGTGCCAGCAGTTTATGGGACCATGAGCAGTTCTTC. V and J are TRBV28 and TRBJ2-1; no reliable D call. V dropped 0 bases and J dropped 8 bases, with 5 bases sitting between them. The CDR3 sequence is 12 residues long. In germline, CDR1 is MDHEN, CDR2 SYDVKM.

The chain combines TRBV7-9 with TRBJ1-5, with 7 positions matching TRBD1. Germline V CDR1 and CDR2: SEHNR, FQNEAQ (reference sequence). V lost 5 bases, J lost 3 bases, and 7 bases stayed unmatched. The CDR3 length is 15 residues. CDR3 amino acids: CASSATTGYNQPQHF. Here the CDR3 DNA reads TGTGCCAGCAGCGCCACGACAGGGTACAATCAGCCCCAGCATTTT. The variable domain in full, with the rest retrieved from reference TRBV7-9 and TRBJ1-5, is DTGVSQNPRHKITKRGQNVTFRCDPISEHNRLYWYRQTLGQGPEFLTYFQNEAQLEKSRLLSDRFSAERPKGSFSTLEIQRTEQGDSAMYLCASSATTGYNQPQHFGDGTRLSIL.

V and J are TRBV19 and TRBJ1-2; a possible D gene is TRBD1 (6 bases). The ends were cut back, 5 bases at V and 0 bases at J, with 10 bases in the middle. CDR3 size: 14 residues. From germline, CDR1 is LNHDA and CDR2 SQIVND (reference sequence). Here the CDR3 DNA reads TGTGCCAGTAGTTCCAGGGGATCTAACTATGGCTACACCTTC. Protein product: CASSSRGSNYGYTF.

This clone came up a few times. The chain uses TRBV19 and TRBJ2-4, with D possibly TRBD2 on 6 matching bases. V lost 6 bases and J 7 bases, leaving 16 bases between the germline ends. CDR1 LNHDA and CDR2 SQIVND come from the germline V gene (reference sequence). The CDR3 covers 14 residues. CDR3 in DNA: TGTGCCAGTAGGAGGGACTTTCGGGACAACATTCAGTACTTC. It translates to CASRRDFRDNIQYF.

CDR3: CASSPTGDRVYQGYTF. The CDR3 coding sequence is TGTGCCAGCAGTCCAACCGGGGACAGGGTCTATCAGGGCTACACCTTC. The chain is built from TRBV28 and TRBJ1-2; the match to TRBD1 covers 9 bases. This CDR3 is 16 amino acids long. With 5 bases clipped from V and 8 bases from J, the junction kept 15 bases outside the gene matches. Germline V lookup: CDR1 MDHEN, CDR2 SYDVKM.

The count of this clone is one. This chain links TRBV2 with TRBJ2-5; no firm D call. V shed 6 bases and J shed 4 bases, with 6 bases lying between them. CDR3 size: 11 residues. CDR1 SNHLY and CDR2 FYNNEI come from the germline V gene. CDR3: CASRTGETQYF. The CDR3, as DNA: TGTGCCAGCAGGACGGGAGAGACCCAGTACTTC.

This clone showed up just a few times. The chain couples TRBV20-1 to TRBJ2-3; D unclear. There are 11 residues in the CDR3. Trimming stripped 6 bases from V and 3 bases from J, with 7 bases between. Germline-derived CDR1 and CDR2 are DFQATT and SNEGSKA (reference sequence). Here the CDR3 reads CSARYTDTQYF. CDR3 bases: TGCAGTGCCCGCTATACAGATACGCAGTATTTT.

The chain employs TRBV4-2 and TRBJ2-1; no clear D gene. The germline gives CDR1 LGHNA, CDR2 YNFKEQ. The CDR3 contains 16 residues. V lost 0 bases and J 9 bases, leaving 18 bases between the germline ends. The CDR3 sequence is CASSQERLVLAPEQFF. CDR3 nucleotides: TGTGCCAGCAGCCAAGAAAGGCTAGTCTTGGCGCCTGAGCAGTTCTTC.

As for this clone: Other DNA sequences in the sample encode the same CDR3. The chain employs TRBV15 and TRBJ2-5; D remains unclear. CDR1 and CDR2 from the germline V gene are LNHNV and YYDKDF (reference sequence). Trimming cost V 3 bases and J 2 bases, with 13 bases left between them. CDR3 length equals 15 residues. CDR3 sequence: CATSRDRGRQETQYF. CDR3 in DNA: TGTGCCACCAGCAGGGACCGAGGTCGGCAAGAGACCCAGTACTTC.

This clone was recorded a few times. This sequence joins TRBV6-5 and TRBJ1-2; D gene uncertain. Trimming took 5 bases from V and 2 from J, leaving 3 bases between them. The CDR3 is 11 residues long. The germline V gene has CDR1 MNHEY and CDR2 SVGAGI. The CDR3, as DNA: TGTGCCAGCAGTCACAACTATGGCTACACCTTC. Its protein is CASSHNYGYTF.

The rearrangement joins TRBV6-5 to TRBJ2-1; TRBD1 matches 8 bases. There are 15 residues in the CDR3. Unmatched junction bases numbered 12, after V lost 5 bases and J lost 9 bases. The germline V gene encodes CDR1 MNHEY and CDR2 SVGAGI. In DNA form, the CDR3 reads TGTGCCAGCAGTCCCCCGGGGCAGGGGGCAGGTGAGCAGTTCTTC. Protein sequence: CASSPPGQGAGEQFF.

In its sample, this clone was seen once. V and J are TRBV23-1 and TRBJ2-1; 9 nucleotides match TRBD1. TRBV23-1 is an ORF for which the function is uncertain. This CDR3 spans 15 amino acids. V dropped 4 bases and J dropped 7; count of bases not matched to a gene: 8. As DNA, the CDR3 is TGCGCCAGCAGTCGCCTCCGGGACAGGGAGAATGAGCAGTTCTTC. Translated, it gives CASSRLRDRENEQFF.

V and J are TRBV5-1 and TRBJ1-1, with no clear D. Germline V gene sequence: CDR1 SGHRS, CDR2 YFSETQ. V lost 4 bases to trimming and J lost 3 bases, with 13 bases between them. There are 14 residues in the CDR3. The CDR3, as DNA: TGCGCCAGCAGCCCCTCGACCCCTTACACTGAAGCTTTCTTT. Amino acids: CASSPSTPYTEAFF. The complete variable domain, with remaining parts taken from reference TRBV5-1 and TRBJ1-1, reads KAGVTQTPRYLIKTRGQQVTLSCSPISGHRSVSWYQQTPGQGLQFLFEYFSETQRNKGNFPGRFSGRQFSNSRSEMNVSTLELGDSALYLCASSPSTPYTEAFFGQGTRLTVV.

The rearrangement uses TRBV30 and TRBJ1-5; D is undetermined. V was cut by 0 bases and J by 0 bases, with 6 bases left in between. The CDR3 is made up of 14 amino acids. The germline gives CDR1 GTSNPN, CDR2 SVGIG (reference sequence). The CDR3 loop is CAWSVAGSNQPQHF. The CDR3 DNA reads as TGTGCCTGGAGTGTAGCAGGTAGCAATCAGCCCCAGCATTTT. The full variable domain, its missing parts supplied by reference TRBV30 and TRBJ1-5, is SQTIHQWPATLVQPVGSPLSLECTVEGTSNPNLYWYRQAAGRGLQLLFYSVGIGQISSEVPQNLSASRPQDRQFILSSKKLLLSDSGFYLCAWSVAGSNQPQHFGDGTRLSIL.

The sample holds a few counts of this clone. The chain employs TRBV10-3 and TRBJ1-5; TRBD1 matches 9 bases. Germline assignment: CDR1 ENHRY and CDR2 SYGVKD. This CDR3 region has 15 residues. V lost 2 bases and J lost 6; bases outside the gene matches: 5. This CDR3 is CAISEDRGGSQPQHF. CDR3 bases: TGTGCCATCAGTGAGGACAGGGGGGGAAGTCAGCCCCAGCATTTT.

DNA of the CDR3: TGTGCCAGCTCACCATCTGGGACAGACTATGGCTACACCTTC. Amino acid sequence: CASSPSGTDYGYTF. The chain couples TRBV18 to TRBJ1-2, with 7 bases fitting TRBD1. The length of the CDR3 is 14 residues. J gave up 3 bases and V 2 bases, and 3 bases lay outside the gene matches. Germline V lookup: CDR1 KGHSH, CDR2 LQKENI.

This sequence joins TRBV29-1 and TRBJ1-4, with TRBD1 matching 8 bases. V lost 1 base to trimming and J lost 7 bases; unmatched junction nucleotides: 2. CDR1 and CDR2 (germline): SQVTM, ANQGSEA. This CDR3 region has 13 residues. The CDR3 here is CSVEGQGSEKLFF. In DNA, the CDR3 is TGCAGCGTTGAAGGACAGGGGTCTGAAAAACTGTTTTTT.

This chain joins TRBV19 and TRBJ2-5; no clear D gene. This CDR3 has 14 residues. The germline CDR1 and CDR2 sequences are LNHDA and SQIVND (reference sequence). The V end was cut by 3 bases, the J end by 0 bases, with 8 bases between. The CDR3 nucleotides read TGTGCCAGTAGTATTTGGCCTAACCAAGAGACCCAGTACTTC. Its protein product is CASSIWPNQETQYF.